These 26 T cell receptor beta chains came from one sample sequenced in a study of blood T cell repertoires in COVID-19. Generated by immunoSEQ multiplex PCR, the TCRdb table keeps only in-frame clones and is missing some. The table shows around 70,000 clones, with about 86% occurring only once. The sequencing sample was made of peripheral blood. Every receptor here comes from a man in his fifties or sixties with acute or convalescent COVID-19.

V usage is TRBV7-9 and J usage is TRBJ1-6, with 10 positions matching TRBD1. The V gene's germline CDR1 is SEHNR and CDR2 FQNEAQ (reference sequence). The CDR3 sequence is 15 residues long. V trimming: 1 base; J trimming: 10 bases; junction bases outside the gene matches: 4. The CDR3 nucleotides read TGTGCCAGCAGCTTAGGACAGGGGGCTTACTCACCCCTCCACTTT. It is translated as CASSLGQGAYSPLHF.

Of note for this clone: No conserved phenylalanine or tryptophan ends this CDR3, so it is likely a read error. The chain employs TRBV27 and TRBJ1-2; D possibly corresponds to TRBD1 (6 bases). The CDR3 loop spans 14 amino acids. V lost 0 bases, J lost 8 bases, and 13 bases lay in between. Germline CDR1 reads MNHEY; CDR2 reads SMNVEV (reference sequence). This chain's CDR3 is CASSLSRQGKGYTL. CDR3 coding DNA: TGTGCCAGCAGTTTATCCCGGCAGGGGAAAGGCTACACCCTC.

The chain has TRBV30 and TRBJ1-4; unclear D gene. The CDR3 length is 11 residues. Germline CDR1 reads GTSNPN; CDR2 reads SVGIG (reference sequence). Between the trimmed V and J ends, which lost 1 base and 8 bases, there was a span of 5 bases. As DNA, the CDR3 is TGTGCCTGGAGTGGGGCAGAAAAACTGTTTTTT. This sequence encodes CAWSGAEKLFF.

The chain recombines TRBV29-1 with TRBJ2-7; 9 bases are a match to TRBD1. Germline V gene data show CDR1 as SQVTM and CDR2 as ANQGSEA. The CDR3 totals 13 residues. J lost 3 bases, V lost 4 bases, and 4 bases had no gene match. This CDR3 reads CSVVRDRDYEQYF. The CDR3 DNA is TGCAGCGTTGTCCGGGACAGGGACTACGAGCAGTACTTC.

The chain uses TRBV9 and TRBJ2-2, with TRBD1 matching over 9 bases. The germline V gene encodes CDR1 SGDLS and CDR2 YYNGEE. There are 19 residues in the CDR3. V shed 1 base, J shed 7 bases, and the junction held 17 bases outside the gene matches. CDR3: CASSVSKTGQGNLGGELFF. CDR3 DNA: TGTGCCAGCAGCGTAAGCAAAACGGGACAGGGTAATTTAGGCGGGGAGCTGTTTTTT.

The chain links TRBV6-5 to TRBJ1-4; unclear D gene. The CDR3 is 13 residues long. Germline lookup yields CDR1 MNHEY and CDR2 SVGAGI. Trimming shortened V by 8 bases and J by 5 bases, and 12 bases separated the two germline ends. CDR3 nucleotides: TGTGCCAGCTCTCTCCTAAAGAATGAAAAACTGTTTTTT. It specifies CASSLLKNEKLFF.

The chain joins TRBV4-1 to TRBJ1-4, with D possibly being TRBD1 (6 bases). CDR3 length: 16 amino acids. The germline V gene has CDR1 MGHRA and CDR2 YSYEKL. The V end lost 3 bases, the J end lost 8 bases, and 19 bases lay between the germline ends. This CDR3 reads CASSQGGGVYWEKLFF. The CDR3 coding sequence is TGCGCCAGCAGCCAGGGGGGGGGCGTTTATTGGGAAAAACTGTTTTTT.

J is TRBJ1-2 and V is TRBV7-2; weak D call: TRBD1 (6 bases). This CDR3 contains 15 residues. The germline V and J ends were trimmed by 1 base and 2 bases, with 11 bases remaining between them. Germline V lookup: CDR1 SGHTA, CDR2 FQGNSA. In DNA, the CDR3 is TGTGCCAGCAGCTTAGGGTCCGGGACAAACTATGGCTACACCTTC. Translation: CASSLGSGTNYGYTF.

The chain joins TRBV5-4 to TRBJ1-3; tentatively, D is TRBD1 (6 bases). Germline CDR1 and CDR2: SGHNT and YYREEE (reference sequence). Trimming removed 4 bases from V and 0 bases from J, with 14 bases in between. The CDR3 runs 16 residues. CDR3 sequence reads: CASSLTTGDSGNTIYF. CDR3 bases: TGTGCCAGCAGCCTGACGACAGGCGACTCTGGAAACACCATATATTTT.

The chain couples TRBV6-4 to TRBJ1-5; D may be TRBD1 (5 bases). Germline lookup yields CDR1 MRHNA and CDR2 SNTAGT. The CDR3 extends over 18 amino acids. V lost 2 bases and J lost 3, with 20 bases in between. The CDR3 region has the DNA TGTGCCAGCAGTGACGCGGGGACGCACCAGGCCCCCAATCAGCCCCAGCATTTT. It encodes CASSDAGTHQAPNQPQHF.

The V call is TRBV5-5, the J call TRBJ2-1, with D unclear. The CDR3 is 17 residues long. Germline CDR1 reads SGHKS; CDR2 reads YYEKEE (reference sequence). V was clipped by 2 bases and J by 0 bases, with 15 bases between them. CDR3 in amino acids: CASSFSNSMSSYNEQFF. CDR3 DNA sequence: TGTGCCAGCAGCTTTTCCAACTCGATGAGCTCCTACAATGAGCAGTTCTTC.

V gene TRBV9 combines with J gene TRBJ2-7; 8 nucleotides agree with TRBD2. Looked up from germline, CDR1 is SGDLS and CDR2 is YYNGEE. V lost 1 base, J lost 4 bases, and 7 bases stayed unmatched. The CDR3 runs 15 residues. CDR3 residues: CASSVNPGGPYEQYF. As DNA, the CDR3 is TGTGCCAGCAGCGTAAATCCGGGAGGGCCGTACGAGCAGTACTTC.

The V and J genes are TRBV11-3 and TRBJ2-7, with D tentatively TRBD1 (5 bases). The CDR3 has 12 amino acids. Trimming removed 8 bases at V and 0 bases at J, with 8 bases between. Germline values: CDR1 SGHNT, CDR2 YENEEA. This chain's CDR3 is CASHDSSYEQYF. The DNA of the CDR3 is TGTGCCAGCCATGACAGCTCCTACGAGCAGTACTTC.

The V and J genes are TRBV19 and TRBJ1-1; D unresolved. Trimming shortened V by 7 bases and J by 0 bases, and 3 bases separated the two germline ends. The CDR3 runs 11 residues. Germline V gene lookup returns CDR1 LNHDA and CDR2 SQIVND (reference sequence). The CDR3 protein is CASTVNTEAFF. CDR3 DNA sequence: TGTGCCAGTACGGTGAACACTGAAGCTTTCTTT.

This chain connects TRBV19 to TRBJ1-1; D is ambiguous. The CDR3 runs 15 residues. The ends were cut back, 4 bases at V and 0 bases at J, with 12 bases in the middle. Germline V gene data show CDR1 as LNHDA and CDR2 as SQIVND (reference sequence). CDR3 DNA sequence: TGTGCCAGTAGTACCCCGGGAAGGTTGAACACTGAAGCTTTCTTT. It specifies CASSTPGRLNTEAFF.

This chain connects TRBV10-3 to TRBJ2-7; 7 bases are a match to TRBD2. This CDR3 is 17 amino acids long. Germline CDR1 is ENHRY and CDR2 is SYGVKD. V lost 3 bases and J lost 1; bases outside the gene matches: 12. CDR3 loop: CAISDSVRAGASYEQYF. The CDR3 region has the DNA TGTGCCATCAGTGATTCCGTCCGTGCGGGAGCTTCCTACGAGCAGTACTTC.

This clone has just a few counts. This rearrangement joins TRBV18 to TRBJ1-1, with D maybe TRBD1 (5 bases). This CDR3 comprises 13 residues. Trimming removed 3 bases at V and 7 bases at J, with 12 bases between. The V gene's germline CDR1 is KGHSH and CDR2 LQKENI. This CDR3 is CASSPSRESEAFF. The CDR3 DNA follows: TGTGCCAGCTCACCGTCCAGGGAAAGTGAAGCTTTCTTT.

CDR3 bases: TGCGCCAGCAGCTTGGTAGGGGGCCCCGCTAACTATGGCTACACCTTC. Its protein product is CASSLVGGPANYGYTF. This rearrangement joins TRBV5-1 to TRBJ1-2; 7 bases are shared with TRBD1. The junction had 5 bases not matched to a gene; V was cut back by 0 bases and J by 0 bases. From germline, CDR1 is SGHRS and CDR2 YFSETQ. CDR3 length: 16 residues.

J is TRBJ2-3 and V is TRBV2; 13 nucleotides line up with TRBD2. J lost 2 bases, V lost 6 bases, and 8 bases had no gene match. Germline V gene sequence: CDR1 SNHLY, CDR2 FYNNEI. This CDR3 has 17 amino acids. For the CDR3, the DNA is TGTGCCAGCAGCGGGACTAGCGGGGACAGTTTCACAGATACGCAGTATTTT. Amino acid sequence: CASSGTSGDSFTDTQYF. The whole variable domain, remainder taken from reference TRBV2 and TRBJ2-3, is EPEVTQTPSHQVTQMGQEVILRCVPISNHLYFYWYRQILGQKVEFLVSFYNNEISEKSEIFDDQFSVERPDGSNFTLKIRSTKLEDSAMYFCASSGTSGDSFTDTQYFGPGTRLTVL.

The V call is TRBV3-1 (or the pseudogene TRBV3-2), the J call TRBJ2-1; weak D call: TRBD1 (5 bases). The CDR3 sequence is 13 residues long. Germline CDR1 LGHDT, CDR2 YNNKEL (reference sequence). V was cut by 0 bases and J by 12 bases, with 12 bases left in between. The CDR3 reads CASSQDPRATQFF. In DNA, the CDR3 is TGTGCCAGCAGCCAAGATCCCAGGGCAACGCAGTTCTTC.

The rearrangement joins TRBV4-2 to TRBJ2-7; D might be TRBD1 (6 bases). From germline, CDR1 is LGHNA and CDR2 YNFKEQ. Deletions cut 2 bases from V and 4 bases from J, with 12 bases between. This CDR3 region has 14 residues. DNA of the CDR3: TGTGCCAGCAGCCAACAGGGGACCAATTACGAGCAGTACTTC. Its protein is CASSQQGTNYEQYF.

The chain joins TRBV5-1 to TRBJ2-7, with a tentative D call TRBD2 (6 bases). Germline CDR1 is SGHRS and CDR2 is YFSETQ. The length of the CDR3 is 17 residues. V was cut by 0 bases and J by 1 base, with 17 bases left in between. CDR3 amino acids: CASSLGGAGPTSYEQYF. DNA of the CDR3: TGCGCCAGCAGCTTGGGGGGTGCGGGGCCGACTTCCTACGAGCAGTACTTC.

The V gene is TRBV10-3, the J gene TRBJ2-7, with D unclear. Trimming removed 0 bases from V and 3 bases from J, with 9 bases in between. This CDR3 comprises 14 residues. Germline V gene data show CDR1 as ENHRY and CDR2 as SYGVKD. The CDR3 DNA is TGTGCCATCAGTGAGTCGCCGAGTGACTACGAGCAGTACTTC. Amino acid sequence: CAISESPSDYEQYF.

CDR3 DNA: TGTGCCAGCAGCCCACTTGACAGGGGAAGCTCCTACGAGCAGTACTTC. Its protein product is CASSPLDRGSSYEQYF. The chain uses TRBV9 and TRBJ2-7, with 8 bases fitting TRBD1. The ends lost 4 bases at V and 0 bases at J; junction bases unmatched: 9. Germline V lookup: CDR1 SGDLS, CDR2 YYNGEE. The CDR3 has 16 residues.

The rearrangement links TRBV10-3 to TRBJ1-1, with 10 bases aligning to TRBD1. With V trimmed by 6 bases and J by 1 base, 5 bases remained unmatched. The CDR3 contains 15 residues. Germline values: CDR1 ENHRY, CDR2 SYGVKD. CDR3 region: CAISDRGQANTEAFF. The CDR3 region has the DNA TGTGCCATCAGCGACAGGGGGCAAGCGAACACTGAAGCTTTCTTT.

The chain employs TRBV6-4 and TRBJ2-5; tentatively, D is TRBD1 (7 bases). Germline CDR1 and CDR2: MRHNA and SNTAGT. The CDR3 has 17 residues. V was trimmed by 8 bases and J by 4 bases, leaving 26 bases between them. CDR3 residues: CASAQAAGGRAGETQYF. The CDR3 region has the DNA TGTGCCAGCGCCCAGGCGGCAGGGGGACGAGCGGGAGAGACCCAGTACTTC.